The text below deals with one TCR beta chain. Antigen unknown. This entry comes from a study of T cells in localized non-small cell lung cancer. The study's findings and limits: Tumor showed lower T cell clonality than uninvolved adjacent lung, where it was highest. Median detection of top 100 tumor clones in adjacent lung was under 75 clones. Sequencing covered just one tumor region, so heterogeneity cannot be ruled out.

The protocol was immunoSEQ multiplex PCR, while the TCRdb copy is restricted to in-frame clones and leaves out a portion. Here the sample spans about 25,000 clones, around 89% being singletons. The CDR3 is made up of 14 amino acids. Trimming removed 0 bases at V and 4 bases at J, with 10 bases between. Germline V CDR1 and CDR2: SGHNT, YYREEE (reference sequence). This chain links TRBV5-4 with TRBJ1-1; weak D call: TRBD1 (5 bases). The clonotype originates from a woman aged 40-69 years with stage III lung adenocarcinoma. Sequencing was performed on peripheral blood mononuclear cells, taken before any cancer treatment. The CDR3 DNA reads TGTGCCAGCAGCTTGGCAGGGTCGAGCACTGAAGCTTTCTTT. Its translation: CASSLAGSSTEAFF.